The 5 T cell receptor beta chains presented below share a single source sample, sequenced in a study of T cells in Graves' hyperthyroidism and ophthalmopathy. The CDR3 regions of TCR beta were amplified from RNA transcripts. In the first-round RT-PCR of the TCR CDR3, the HTBI primer set was used. TCRdb re-analysed the multiplex PCR reads in MiXCR, keeping a single row per CDR3 protein. The sample comprises more than 450,000 distinct CDR3 sequences, 12% to 15% of which are singletons, and approximately 15% rests with the top ten. Input material: blood. All receptors derive from a woman aged 40 to 50 with Graves' hyperthyroidism.

This clonotype was observed a few times. This chain links TRBV7-3 with TRBJ1-2, with D unclear. The CDR3 runs to 13 residues. The germline V gene has CDR1 SGHTA and CDR2 FQGTGA. V lost 6 bases and J lost 4, with 12 bases in between. CDR3 in amino acids: CASSQGPTYGYTF. The DNA for the CDR3 is TGTGCCAGCAGTCAAGGGCCGACCTATGGCTACACCTTC.

The J gene is TRBJ2-7, the V gene TRBV28; D is perhaps TRBD1 (5 bases). Trimming pared 5 bases from V and 6 bases from J, leaving 11 bases between. CDR3 size: 12 residues. Germline V lookup: CDR1 MDHEN, CDR2 SYDVKM. In DNA form, the CDR3 reads TGTGCCAGCAGTCAGGGATTTCGCGAGCAGTACTTC. The encoded protein is CASSQGFREQYF.

For this clonotype: This may be a read error: a much more frequent sequence differs by one nucleotide. This sequence joins TRBV20-1 and TRBJ1-1; D gene ambiguous. Trimming removed 1 base from V and 4 bases from J, with 16 bases in between. The CDR3 consists of 15 residues. Germline V gene data show CDR1 as DFQATT and CDR2 as SNEGSKA (reference sequence). Here the CDR3 DNA reads TGCAGTGCTAGAGTAGTTTGGGGAGAGGCCACTGAAGCTTTCTTT. Translated: CSARVVWGEATEAFF.

This clonotype has more than one count but fewer than ten. V is TRBV5-1 and J is TRBJ1-1; D might be TRBD1 (5 bases). The germline CDR1 and CDR2 sequences are SGHRS and YFSETQ. V was pared by 4 bases and J by 4 bases, with 20 bases between. This CDR3 region has 16 residues. CDR3 DNA sequence: TGCGCCAGCAGCCCGGGGGTAGTGGGGGGGATCACTGAAGCTTTCTTT. Amino acid sequence: CASSPGVVGGITEAFF.

This clonotype was counted many times. The rearrangement links TRBV6-1 to TRBJ1-1; D is perhaps TRBD1 (5 bases). Germline V gene data show CDR1 as MNHNS and CDR2 as SASEGT. V was clipped by 5 bases and J by 7 bases, with 17 bases between them. This CDR3 is 14 amino acids long. CDR3 sequence (DNA): TGTGCCAGCAGTTCCACTCGGGGGGGTGGTGAAGCTTTCTTT. This codes for CASSSTRGGGEAFF.